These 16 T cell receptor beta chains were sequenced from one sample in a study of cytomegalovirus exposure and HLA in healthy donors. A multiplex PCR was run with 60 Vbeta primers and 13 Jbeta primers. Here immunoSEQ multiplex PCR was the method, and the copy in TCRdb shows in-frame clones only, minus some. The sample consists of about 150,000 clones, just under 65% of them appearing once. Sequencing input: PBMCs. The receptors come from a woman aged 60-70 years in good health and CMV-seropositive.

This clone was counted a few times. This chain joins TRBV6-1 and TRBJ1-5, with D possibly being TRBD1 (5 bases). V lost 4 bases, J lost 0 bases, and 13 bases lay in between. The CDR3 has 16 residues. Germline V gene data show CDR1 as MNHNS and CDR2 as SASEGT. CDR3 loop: CASSVMAGYSNQPQHF. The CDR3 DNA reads TGTGCCAGCAGTGTAATGGCAGGGTATAGCAATCAGCCCCAGCATTTT.

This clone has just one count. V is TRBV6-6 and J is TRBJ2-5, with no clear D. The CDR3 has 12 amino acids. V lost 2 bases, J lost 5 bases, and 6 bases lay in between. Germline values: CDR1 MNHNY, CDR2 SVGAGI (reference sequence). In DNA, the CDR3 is TGTGCCAGCAGTTACGTCCGGGAGACCCAGTACTTC. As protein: CASSYVRETQYF.

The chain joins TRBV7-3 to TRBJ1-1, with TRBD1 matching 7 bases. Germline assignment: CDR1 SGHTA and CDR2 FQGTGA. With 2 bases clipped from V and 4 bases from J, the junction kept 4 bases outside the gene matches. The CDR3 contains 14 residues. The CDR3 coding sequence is TGTGCCAGCAGCTTAGAATACAGGGGCACTGAAGCTTTCTTT. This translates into CASSLEYRGTEAFF.

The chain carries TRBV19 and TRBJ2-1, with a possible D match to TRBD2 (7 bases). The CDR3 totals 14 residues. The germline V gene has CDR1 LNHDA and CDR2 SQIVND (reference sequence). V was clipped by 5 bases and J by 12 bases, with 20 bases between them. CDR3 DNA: TGTGCCAGTAGTTTGTGGACTAGGGGGAGGGGGCAGTTCTTC. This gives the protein CASSLWTRGRGQFF.

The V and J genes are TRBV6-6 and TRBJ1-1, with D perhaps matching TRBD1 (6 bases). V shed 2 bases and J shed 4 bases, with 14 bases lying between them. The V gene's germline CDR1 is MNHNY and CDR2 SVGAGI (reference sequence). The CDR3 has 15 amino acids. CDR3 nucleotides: TGTGCCAGCAGTTACAATCCCACAGGGACCACTGAAGCTTTCTTT. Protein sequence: CASSYNPTGTTEAFF.

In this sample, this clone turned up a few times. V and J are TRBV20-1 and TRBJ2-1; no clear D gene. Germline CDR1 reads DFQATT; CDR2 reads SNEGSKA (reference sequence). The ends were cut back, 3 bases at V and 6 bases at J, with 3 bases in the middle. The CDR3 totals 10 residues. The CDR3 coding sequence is TGCAGTGCTAGCCGCAATGAGCAGTTCTTC. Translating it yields CSASRNEQFF.

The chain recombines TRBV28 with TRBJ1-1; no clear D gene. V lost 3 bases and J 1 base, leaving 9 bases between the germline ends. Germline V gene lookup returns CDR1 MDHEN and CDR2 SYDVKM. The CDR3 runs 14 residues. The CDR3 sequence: CASSLPRGNTEAFF. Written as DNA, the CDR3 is TGTGCCAGCAGTTTGCCAAGAGGGAACACTGAAGCTTTCTTT.

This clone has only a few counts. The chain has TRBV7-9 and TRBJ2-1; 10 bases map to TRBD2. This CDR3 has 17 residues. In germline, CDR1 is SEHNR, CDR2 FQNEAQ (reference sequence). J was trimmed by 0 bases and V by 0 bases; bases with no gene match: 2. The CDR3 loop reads CASSLAASGSSYNEQFF. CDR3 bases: TGTGCCAGCAGCTTAGCCGCTAGCGGGAGCTCCTACAATGAGCAGTTCTTC.

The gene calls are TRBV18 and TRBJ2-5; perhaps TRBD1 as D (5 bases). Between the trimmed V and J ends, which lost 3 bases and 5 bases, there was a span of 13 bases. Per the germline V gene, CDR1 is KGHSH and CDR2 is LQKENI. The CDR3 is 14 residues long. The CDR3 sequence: CASSPGSRVETQYF. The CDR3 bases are TGTGCCAGCTCACCCGGGTCCAGGGTGGAGACCCAGTACTTC.

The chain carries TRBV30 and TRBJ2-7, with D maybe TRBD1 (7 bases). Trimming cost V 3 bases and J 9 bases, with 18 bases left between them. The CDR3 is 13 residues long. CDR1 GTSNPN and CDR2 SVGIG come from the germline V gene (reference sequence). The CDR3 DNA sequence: TGTGCCTGGAGCCGCGGAGGGGGCGGGTGGCAGTACTTC. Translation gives CAWSRGGGGWQYF.

CDR3 sequence reads: CASGLNSNTEAFF. CDR3 DNA sequence: TGTGCTAGTGGTTTGAACAGTAACACTGAAGCTTTCTTT. The chain recombines TRBV12-5 with TRBJ1-1, with unresolved D. The V end was cut by 2 bases, the J end by 2 bases, with 6 bases between. Germline CDR1 LGHNT, CDR2 FRNRAP. CDR3 length: 13 residues.

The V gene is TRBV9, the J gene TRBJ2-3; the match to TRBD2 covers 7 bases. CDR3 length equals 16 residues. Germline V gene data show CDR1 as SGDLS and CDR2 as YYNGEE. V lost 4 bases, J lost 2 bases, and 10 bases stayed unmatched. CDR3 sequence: CASSFIGAGYTDTQYF. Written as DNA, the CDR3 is TGTGCCAGCAGCTTTATCGGAGCGGGATACACAGATACGCAGTATTTT.

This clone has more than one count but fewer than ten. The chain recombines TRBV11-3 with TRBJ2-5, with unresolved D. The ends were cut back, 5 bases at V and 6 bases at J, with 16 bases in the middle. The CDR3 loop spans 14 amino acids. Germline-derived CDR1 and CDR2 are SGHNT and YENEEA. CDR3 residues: CASSLTLLMKTQYF. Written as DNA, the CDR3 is TGTGCCAGCAGCCTAACACTACTTATGAAGACCCAGTACTTC.

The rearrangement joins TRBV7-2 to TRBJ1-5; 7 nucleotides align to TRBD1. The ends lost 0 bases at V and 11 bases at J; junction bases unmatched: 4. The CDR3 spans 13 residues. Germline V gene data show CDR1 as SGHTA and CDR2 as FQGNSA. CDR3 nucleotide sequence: TGTGCCAGCAGCTTAGCCTGGGGACAGACCCAGCATTTT. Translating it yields CASSLAWGQTQHF.

As DNA, the CDR3 is TGTGCCAGCAGCTCGCTCGGACAGAGCGTTTACAATGAGCAGTTCTTC. Amino acid sequence: CASSSLGQSVYNEQFF. The rearrangement uses TRBV11-2 and TRBJ2-1, with a possible D match to TRBD1 (6 bases). Germline V gives CDR1 SGHAT, CDR2 FQNNGV. This CDR3 has 16 amino acids. V shed 4 bases and J shed 4 bases, with 17 bases lying between them.

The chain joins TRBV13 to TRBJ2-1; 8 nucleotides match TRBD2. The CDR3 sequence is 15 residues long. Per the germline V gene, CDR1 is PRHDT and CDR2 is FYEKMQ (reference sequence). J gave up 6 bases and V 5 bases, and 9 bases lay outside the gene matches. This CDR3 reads CASSPRSGRINEQFF. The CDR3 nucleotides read TGTGCCAGCAGCCCGCGAAGCGGGAGAATCAATGAGCAGTTCTTC.